These 3 T cell receptor beta chains originate from one sample sequenced in a study of T-cell memory formation after mild COVID-19. TCRdb used MiXCR to reprocess the 5' RACE reads, holding one entry per CDR3 protein. The profile shows roughly 600,000 distinct CDR3 sequences, approximately 18% of them singletons. Material for sequencing was PBMCs or a T cell subset sorted from them (not recorded which). These receptors were collected from an adult woman who had mild COVID-19 (a few samples of this study predate the infection). Cell type and time point are not known.

This clonotype showed up many times. V usage is TRBV7-9 and J usage is TRBJ2-7, with 9 bases that match TRBD1. The CDR3 extends over 13 amino acids. CDR1 and CDR2 from the germline V gene are SEHNR and FQNEAQ (reference sequence). J was trimmed by 3 bases and V by 5 bases; bases with no gene match: 2. CDR3 nucleotides: TGTGCCAGCAGCGGACAGGGGATCTACGAGCAGTACTTC. This sequence encodes CASSGQGIYEQYF.

This clonotype has just a few counts. This chain uses TRBV19 with TRBJ2-3; possible D gene TRBD1, 9 bases. The V and J ends lost 9 bases and 2 bases respectively, with 24 bases between them. CDR1 and CDR2 (germline): LNHDA, SQIVND (reference sequence). The CDR3 has 17 amino acids. CDR3 coding DNA: TGTGCCAGCAGACGACAGGGGGGAGCGGGAGACACAGATACGCAGTATTTT. It codes for CASRRQGGAGDTDTQYF.

This clonotype was recorded a few times. The chain combines TRBV11-2 with TRBJ1-4, with a tentative D call TRBD1 (5 bases). V was cut by 5 bases and J by 7 bases, with 14 bases left in between. The CDR3 is 14 residues long. The germline CDR1 and CDR2 sequences are SGHAT and FQNNGV. The CDR3 coding sequence is TGTGCCAGCAGCCGGGACTTTAGTCGTGAAAAACTGTTTTTT. Protein product: CASSRDFSREKLFF. Drawing the rest from reference TRBV11-2 and TRBJ1-4, the complete variable domain is EAGVAQSPRYKIIEKRQSVAFWCNPISGHATLYWYQQILGQGPKLLIQFQNNGVVDDSQLPKDRFSAERLKGVDSTLKIQPAKLEDSAVYLCASSRDFSREKLFFGSGTQLSVL.